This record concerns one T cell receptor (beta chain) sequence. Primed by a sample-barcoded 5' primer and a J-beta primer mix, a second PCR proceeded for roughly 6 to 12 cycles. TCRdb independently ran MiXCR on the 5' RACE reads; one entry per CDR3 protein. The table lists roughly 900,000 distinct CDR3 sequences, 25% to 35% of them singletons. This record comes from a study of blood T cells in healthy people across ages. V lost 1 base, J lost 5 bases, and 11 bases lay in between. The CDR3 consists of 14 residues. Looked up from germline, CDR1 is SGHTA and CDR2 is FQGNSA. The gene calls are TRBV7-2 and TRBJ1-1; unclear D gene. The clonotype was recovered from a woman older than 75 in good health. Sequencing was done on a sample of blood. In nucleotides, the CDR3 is TGTGCCAGCAGCTTAGAACAGCAAAGGACTGAAGCTTTCTTT. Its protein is CASSLEQQRTEAFF.